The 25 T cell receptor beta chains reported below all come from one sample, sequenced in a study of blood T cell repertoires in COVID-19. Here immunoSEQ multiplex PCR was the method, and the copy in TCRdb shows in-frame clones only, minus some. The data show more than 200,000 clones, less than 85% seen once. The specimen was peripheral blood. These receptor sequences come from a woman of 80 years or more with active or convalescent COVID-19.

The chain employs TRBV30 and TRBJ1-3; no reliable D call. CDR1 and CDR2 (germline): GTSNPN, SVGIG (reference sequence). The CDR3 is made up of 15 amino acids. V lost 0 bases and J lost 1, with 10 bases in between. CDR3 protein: CAWSVRRVSGNTIYF. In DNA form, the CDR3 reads TGTGCCTGGAGTGTACGCCGAGTGTCTGGAAACACCATATATTTT.

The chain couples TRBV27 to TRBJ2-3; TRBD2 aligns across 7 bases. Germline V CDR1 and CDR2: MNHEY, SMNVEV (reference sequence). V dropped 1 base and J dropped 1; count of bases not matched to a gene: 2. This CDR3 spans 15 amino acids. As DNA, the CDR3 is TGTGCCAGCAGTTTATGGCTAGCGGGCACAGATACGCAGTATTTT. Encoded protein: CASSLWLAGTDTQYF.

CDR3 loop: CASSMDSSEAFF. The CDR3 nucleotides read TGTGCCAGTAGTATGGACAGCTCTGAAGCTTTCTTT. This sequence joins TRBV19 and TRBJ1-1; tentative D call: TRBD1 (6 bases). The CDR3 has 12 amino acids. Trimming stripped 3 bases from V and 6 bases from J, with 8 bases between. CDR1 is LNHDA and CDR2 is SQIVND in the germline V gene (reference sequence).

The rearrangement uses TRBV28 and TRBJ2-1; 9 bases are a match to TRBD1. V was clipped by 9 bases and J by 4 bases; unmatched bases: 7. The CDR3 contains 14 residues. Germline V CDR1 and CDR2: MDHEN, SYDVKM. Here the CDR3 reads CASTQGQGYNEQFF. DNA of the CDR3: TGTGCCAGTACACAGGGACAGGGTTACAATGAGCAGTTCTTC.

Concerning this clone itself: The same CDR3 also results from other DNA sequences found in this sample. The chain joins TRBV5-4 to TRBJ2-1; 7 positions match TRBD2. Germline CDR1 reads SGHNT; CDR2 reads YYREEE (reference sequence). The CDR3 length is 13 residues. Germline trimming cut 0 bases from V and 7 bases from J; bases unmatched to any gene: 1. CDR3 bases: TGTGCCAGCAGCTTGGCCGGGGGGAATGAGCAGTTCTTC. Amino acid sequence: CASSLAGGNEQFF. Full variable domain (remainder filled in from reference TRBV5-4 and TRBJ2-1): ETGVTQSPTHLIKTRGQQVTLRCSSQSGHNTVSWYQQALGQGPQFIFQYYREEENGRGNFPPRFSGLQFPNYSSELNVNALELDDSALYLCASSLAGGNEQFFGPGTRLTVL.

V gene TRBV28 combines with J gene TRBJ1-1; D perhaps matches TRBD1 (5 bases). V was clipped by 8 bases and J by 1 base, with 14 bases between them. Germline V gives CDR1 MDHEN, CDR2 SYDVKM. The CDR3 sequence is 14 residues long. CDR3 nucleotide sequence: TGTGCCAGCTCAGGGTTGTGGGGGAACACTGAAGCTTTCTTT. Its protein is CASSGLWGNTEAFF. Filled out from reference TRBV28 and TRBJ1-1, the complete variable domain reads DVKVTQSSRYLVKRTGEKVFLECVQDMDHENMFWYRQDPGLGLRLIYFSYDVKMKEKGDIPEGYSVSREKKERFSLILESASTNQTSMYLCASSGLWGNTEAFFGQGTRLTVV.

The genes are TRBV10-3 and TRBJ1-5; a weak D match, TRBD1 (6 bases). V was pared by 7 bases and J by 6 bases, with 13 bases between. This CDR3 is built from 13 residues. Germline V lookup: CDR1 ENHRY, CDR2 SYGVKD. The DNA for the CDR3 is TGTGCCATCACGACTGACAGGAGTCAGCCCCAGCATTTT. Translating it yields CAITTDRSQPQHF.

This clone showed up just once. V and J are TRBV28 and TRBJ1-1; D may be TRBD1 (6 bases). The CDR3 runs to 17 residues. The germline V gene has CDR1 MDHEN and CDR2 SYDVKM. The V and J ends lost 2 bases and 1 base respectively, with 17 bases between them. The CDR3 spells CASSLGPGAGANTEAFF. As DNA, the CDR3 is TGTGCCAGCAGTTTAGGCCCGGGTGCGGGGGCGAACACTGAAGCTTTCTTT.

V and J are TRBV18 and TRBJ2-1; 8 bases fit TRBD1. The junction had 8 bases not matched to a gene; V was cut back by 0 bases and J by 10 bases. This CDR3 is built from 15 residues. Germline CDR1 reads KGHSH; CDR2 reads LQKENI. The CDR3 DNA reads TGTGCCAGCTCACCACCCACAGGGGGGTCAAGGGAGCAGTTCTTC. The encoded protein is CASSPPTGGSREQFF.

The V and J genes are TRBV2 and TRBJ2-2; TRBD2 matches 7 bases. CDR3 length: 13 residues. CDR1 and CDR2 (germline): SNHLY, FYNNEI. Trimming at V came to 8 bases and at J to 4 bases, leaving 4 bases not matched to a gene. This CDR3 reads CASGGETTGELFF. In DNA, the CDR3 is TGTGCCAGCGGGGGGGAGACCACCGGGGAGCTGTTTTTT.

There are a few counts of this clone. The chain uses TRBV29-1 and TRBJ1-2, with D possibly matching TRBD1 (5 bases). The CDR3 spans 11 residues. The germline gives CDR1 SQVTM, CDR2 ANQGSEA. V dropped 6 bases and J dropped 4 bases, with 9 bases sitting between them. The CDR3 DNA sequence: TGCAGCGTCGACAGAGCCTATGGCTACACCTTC. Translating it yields CSVDRAYGYTF.

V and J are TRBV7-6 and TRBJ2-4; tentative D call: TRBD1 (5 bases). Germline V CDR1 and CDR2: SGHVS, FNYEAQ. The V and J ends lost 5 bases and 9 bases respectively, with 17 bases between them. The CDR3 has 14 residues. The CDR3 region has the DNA TGTGCCAGCAGCCCTCAGGGTGATTTGGGCATTCAGTACTTC. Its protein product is CASSPQGDLGIQYF. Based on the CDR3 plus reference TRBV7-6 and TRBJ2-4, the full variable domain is GAGVSQSPRYKVTKRGQDVALRCDPISGHVSLYWYRQALGQGPEFLTYFNYEAQQDKSGLPNDRFSAERPEGSISTLTIQRTEQRDSAMYRCASSPQGDLGIQYFGAGTRLSVL.

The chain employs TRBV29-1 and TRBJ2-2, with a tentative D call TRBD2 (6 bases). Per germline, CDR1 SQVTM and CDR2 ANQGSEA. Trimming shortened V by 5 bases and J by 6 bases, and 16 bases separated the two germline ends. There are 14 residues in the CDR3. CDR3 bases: TGCAGCGTTAAACGAGCGGGTTGGGCCGGGGAGCTGTTTTTT. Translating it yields CSVKRAGWAGELFF.

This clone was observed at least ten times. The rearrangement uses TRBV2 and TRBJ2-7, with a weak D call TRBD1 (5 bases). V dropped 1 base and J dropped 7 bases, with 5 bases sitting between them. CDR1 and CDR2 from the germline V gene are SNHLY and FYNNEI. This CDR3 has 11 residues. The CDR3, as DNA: TGTGCCAGCAGTGAAGAGGGGGAGCAGTACTTC. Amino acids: CASSEEGEQYF. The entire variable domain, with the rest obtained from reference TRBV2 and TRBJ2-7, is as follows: EPEVTQTPSHQVTQMGQEVILRCVPISNHLYFYWYRQILGQKVEFLVSFYNNEISEKSEIFDDQFSVERPDGSNFTLKIRSTKLEDSAMYFCASSEEGEQYFGPGTRLTVT.

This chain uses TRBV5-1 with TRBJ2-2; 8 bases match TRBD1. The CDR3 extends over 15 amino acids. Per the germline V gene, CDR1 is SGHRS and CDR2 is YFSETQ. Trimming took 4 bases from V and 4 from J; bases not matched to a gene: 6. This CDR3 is CASSTGQGGTGELFF. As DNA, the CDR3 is TGCGCCAGCAGCACCGGACAGGGAGGCACCGGGGAGCTGTTTTTT.

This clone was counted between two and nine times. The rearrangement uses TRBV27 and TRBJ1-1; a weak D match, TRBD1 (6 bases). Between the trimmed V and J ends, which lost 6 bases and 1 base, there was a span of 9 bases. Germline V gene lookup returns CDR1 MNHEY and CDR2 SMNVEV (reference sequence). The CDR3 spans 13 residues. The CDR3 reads CASRQGRNTEAFF. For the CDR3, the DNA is TGTGCCAGCAGACAGGGAAGGAACACTGAAGCTTTCTTT.

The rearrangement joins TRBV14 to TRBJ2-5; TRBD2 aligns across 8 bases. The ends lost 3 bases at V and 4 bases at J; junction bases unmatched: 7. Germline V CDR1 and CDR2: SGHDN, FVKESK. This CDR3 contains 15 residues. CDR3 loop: CASSHRAAGGETQYF. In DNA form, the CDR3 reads TGTGCCAGCAGCCATAGGGCCGCGGGAGGAGAGACCCAGTACTTC.

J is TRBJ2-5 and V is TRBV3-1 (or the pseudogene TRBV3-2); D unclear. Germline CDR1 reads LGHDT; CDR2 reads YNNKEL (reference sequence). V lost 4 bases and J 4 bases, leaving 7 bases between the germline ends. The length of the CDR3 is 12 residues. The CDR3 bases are TGTGCCAGCAGCCCCTCCCCAGAGACCCAGTACTTC. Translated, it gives CASSPSPETQYF.

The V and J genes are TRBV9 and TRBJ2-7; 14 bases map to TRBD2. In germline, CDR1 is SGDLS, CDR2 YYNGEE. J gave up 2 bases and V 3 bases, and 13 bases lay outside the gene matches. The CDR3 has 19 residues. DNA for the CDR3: TGTGCCAGCAGCGAGGGGACCGGGACTAGCGGGAGTTTACCCTACGAGCAGTACTTC. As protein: CASSEGTGTSGSLPYEQYF.

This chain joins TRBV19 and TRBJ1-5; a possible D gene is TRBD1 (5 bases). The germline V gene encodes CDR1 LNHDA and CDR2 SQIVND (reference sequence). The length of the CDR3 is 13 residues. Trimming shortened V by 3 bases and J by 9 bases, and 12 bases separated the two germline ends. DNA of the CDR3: TGTGCCAGTAGTATGAGACAGTCCCGGCCCCAGCATTTT. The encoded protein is CASSMRQSRPQHF.

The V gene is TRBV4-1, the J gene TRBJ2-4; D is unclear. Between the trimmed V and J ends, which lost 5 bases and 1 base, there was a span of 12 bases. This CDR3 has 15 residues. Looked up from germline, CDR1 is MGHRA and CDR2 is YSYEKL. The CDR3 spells CASSIDGVAKNIQYF. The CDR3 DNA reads TGCGCCAGCAGCATCGACGGAGTCGCCAAAAACATTCAGTACTTC.

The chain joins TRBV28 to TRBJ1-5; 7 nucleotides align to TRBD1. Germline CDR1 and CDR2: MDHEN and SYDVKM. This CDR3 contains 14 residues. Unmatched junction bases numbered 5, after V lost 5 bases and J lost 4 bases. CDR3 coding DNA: TGTGCCAGCAGTATCCGGGACAGAAATCAGCCCCAGCATTTT. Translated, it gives CASSIRDRNQPQHF. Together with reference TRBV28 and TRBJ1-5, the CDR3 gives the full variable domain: DVKVTQSSRYLVKRTGEKVFLECVQDMDHENMFWYRQDPGLGLRLIYFSYDVKMKEKGDIPEGYSVSREKKERFSLILESASTNQTSMYLCASSIRDRNQPQHFGDGTRLSIL.

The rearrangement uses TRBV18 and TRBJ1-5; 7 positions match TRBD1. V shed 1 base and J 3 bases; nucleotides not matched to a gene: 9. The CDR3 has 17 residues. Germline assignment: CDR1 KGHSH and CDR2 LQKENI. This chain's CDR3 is CASSPQINRGFNQPQHF. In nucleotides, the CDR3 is TGTGCCAGCTCACCACAAATCAACAGGGGTTTCAATCAGCCCCAGCATTTT.

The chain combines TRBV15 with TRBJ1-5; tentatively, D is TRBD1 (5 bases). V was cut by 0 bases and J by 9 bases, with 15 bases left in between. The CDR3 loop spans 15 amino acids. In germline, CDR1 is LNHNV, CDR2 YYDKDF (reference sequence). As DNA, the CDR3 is TGTGCCACCAGCAGAGAAGGGGTTGCCCGACTGCCCCAGCATTTT. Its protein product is CATSREGVARLPQHF.

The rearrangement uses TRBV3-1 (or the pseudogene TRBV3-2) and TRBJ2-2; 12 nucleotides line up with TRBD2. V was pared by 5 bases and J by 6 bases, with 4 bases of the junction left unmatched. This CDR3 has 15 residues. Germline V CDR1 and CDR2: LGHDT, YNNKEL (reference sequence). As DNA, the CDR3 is TGTGCCAGCAGCGAGACTAGCGGGAGTTCCGGGGAGCTGTTTTTT. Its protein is CASSETSGSSGELFF.